The sequence of this T cell receptor (beta chain) was determined in a study of identical twins (TCRdb year 2016). Study-wide context: The study deep-sequenced TCR alpha and beta repertoires from monozygotic twins, unrelated adults of various ages and cord blood to test whether fetal clonotypes persist. To rule out contamination, the twin experiments were replicated at different times with different library preparation protocols. What the authors observed across the whole study: A weaker excess of twin sharing was found in beta out-of-frame sequences because the signal-to-noise ratio was lowered by fewer shared sequences. Abundant cord blood beta clonotypes carried fewer insertions; young adult naive repertoires showed a weaker similar trend, while memory repertoires showed none. Zero-insertion analyses could be partly confounded by invariant T cells such as MAIT and iNKT, though diverse VJ usage argued against such confounding for most clonotypes. In monozygotic twins, recombination models systematically underestimated out-of-frame TCR alpha sharing, but the models matched the sharing seen between unrelated individuals. Because the same donors could not be followed over many years, conclusions were based on cross-sectional statistical analysis. Out-of-frame TCR alpha sequences shared between twins showed an excess of low generation-probability sequences compared with coincidental sharing between unrelated individuals.

There are many counts of this clonotype. Its cognate antigen has yet to be identified. It has no much larger one-base neighbor in the sample; base qualities were not kept. Only healthy Caucasian donors were included. The twin cohort consisted of three pairs of female monozygotic twins, all aged roughly 18 to 29 years. The RNA used for TCR libraries was isolated from peripheral blood mononuclear cells. Reading the germline V gene gives CDR1 SGHRS and CDR2 YFSETQ. Relative to germline, V is missing 5 bases and J is missing 1 base, with 7 bases of the junction outside any gene match. The CDR3 starts with the cysteine, ends with the phenylalanine, and has 16 residues. This entry keeps only the CDR3 DNA: 48 bases, framed from base 1. The method was 5' RACE. TCRdb shows the sequencer as Illumina HiSeq 2000. Template switching added a universal primer binding site, and the final cDNA carried a unique molecular identifier that allowed TCR cDNA molecules to be counted accurately. Specific primers in the conserved constant-segment region were used to synthesize first-strand cDNA for TCR alpha and beta chains. To control for contamination, every cDNA library was double barcoded, receiving both a SMART-Mk sample barcode and Illumina barcodes. TruSeq adapter sequences and Illumina sample barcodes were added in two successive PCR steps. Sequencing of the TCR alpha and beta cDNA libraries was done on the Illumina HiSeq platform using custom primers. Per the authors' processing: Raw reads were processed with MiGEC to extract unique molecular identifiers, and MiXCR was used to determine CDR3 positions. For each individual, recombination models were inferred using an EM algorithm with the repgenHMM and IGoR tools. Shared clonotype analysis was performed with the tcR package in R, normalizing sharing by the product of cloneset sizes. To study raw recombination free of thymic and clonal selection effects, out-of-frame nonproductive sequences were analyzed. TCRdb passed the public sequencing reads through fastp at Q25 and MiXCR, retaining productive beta sequences. Identical CDR3 proteins give one entry, which carries the most common genes and DNA. TCRdb, not the authors, supplied the V and J calls. This sample has roughly 770,000 distinct CDR3 sequences in its table, and 15% to 20% of those were observed once. Roughly 13% of the sample is held by the ten biggest clonotypes.

The sample was also linked to a second study, of T cells expressing NK-cell markers. The second source states: TCR beta-chain repertoires were profiled in sorted CD3+CD56+NKG2C+, CD3+CD56+NKG2C- and CD3+CD56-NKG2C+ T-cell subsets from several donors. Among the eight sequenced donors, seven were HCMV-seropositive and one was HCMV-seronegative. To restrict sorting to alphabetaTCR-expressing T cells, an anti-gammadeltaTCR antibody was added in several experiments. In more than five donors, the dominant CD3+CD56+NKG2C+ clonotypes ranked among the top 10 CD8+ clonotypes, making up roughly 1.0-7.0% of CD8+ T cells. Those dominant clonotypes were again the most abundant among CD3+CD56-NKG2C+ cells in a handful of donors, at about 25-60.1%. Whether the expanded NKG2C-expressing T cell clones were specific for HCMV antigens was left unclear. Randomly selected healthy volunteers, three men and five women, were used as the eight sequenced donors. To determine HCMV serostatus, a commercial ELISA kit was used to detect HCMV-specific IgG in serum. For a handful of donors, bulk peripheral blood T-cell repertoires were also sequenced from unsorted PBMC. MIGEC was used to demultiplex reads and group the reads by UMI, and MiTCR was used to assemble and quantify clonotypes. To exclude erroneous sequences, any TCR cDNA sequence not supported by at least two reads was discarded. The tcR package was used for downstream repertoire analysis, with clonotypes matched between fractions based on CDR3 nucleotide sequence plus V segment. VDJmatch was used to annotate antigen specificity against VDJdb, with one amino acid substitution allowed in CDR3.

Recombination linked TRBV5-1 to TRBJ1-1, with 11 central nucleotides matching TRBD1. The specimen sequenced was PBMCs. This TCR came from a woman between 18 and 29 years old in good health. Here is the DNA: TGCGCCAGCAGATCCGGACAGGGGGCTTGGAACACTGAAGCTTTCTTT. Its translation is CASRSGQGAWNTEAFF.